The 2 T cell receptor beta chains reported below all come from one sample, sequenced in a study of T cell responses to AZD1222 COVID-19 vaccine. Data came from immunoSEQ multiplex PCR; TCRdb stores just in-frame clones and leaves some out. The repertoire has more than 95,000 clones, over 90% of them found once; the top ten carry 5%. Sequenced here: peripheral blood, sampled on day 0 of AZD1222 vaccination. The origin of the receptors is an adult in good health.

The chain uses TRBV19 and TRBJ2-1, with 7 bases identical to TRBD1. The CDR3 loop spans 15 amino acids. Germline-derived CDR1 and CDR2 are LNHDA and SQIVND (reference sequence). V was clipped by 3 bases and J by 0 bases; unmatched bases: 2. The CDR3 loop reads CASSMAGGSYNEQFF. CDR3 coding DNA: TGTGCCAGTAGTATGGCAGGGGGCTCCTACAATGAGCAGTTCTTC.

This chain links TRBV29-1 with TRBJ2-3; D uncertain. The V gene's germline CDR1 is SQVTM and CDR2 ANQGSEA. This CDR3 contains 8 residues. V was cut by 2 bases and J by 10 bases, with 1 base left in between. The CDR3 DNA sequence: TGCAGCGTTGAATCGCAGTATTTT. Translating gives CSVESQYF.